A single sample is the source of the 21 T cell receptor beta chains below, sequenced in a study of T cells expressing NK-cell markers. TCRdb re-called the 5' RACE reads, yielding one record per CDR3 amino acid sequence without DNA. In all, the sample yields over 150,000 distinct CDR3 sequences. The sequenced material came from blood T cells: a sorted CD56 or NKG2C T cell subset, CD4+ or CD8+ T cells, or bulk PBMC T cells (not recorded which). The receptors derive from a woman between 45 and 60 years old in good health.

The CDR3 is CASRSSSGSGDNEQFF. The rearrangement joins TRBV6-5 to TRBJ2-1; as DNA is missing, the TRBD2 call by TCRdb cannot be tested. Per the germline V gene, CDR1 is MNHEY and CDR2 is SVGAGI. CDR3 length equals 16 residues.

The J gene is TRBJ2-3, the V gene TRBV6-6; the D call of TRBD1 rests on TCRdb alone, since no DNA is present to check it. Germline lookup yields CDR1 MNHNY and CDR2 SVGAGI (reference sequence). There are 15 residues in the CDR3. CDR3 region: CASIPGQYSTDTQYF.

The gene calls are TRBV24-1 and TRBJ2-1; without DNA, the TCRdb call of TRBD1 cannot be checked. This CDR3 has 14 amino acids. CDR1 is KGHDR and CDR2 is SFDVKD in the germline V gene. The CDR3 spells CATSRSLEFHEQFF.

V and J are TRBV20-1 and TRBJ1-3. Per germline, CDR1 DFQATT and CDR2 SNEGSKA (reference sequence). The CDR3 extends over 16 amino acids. CDR3 loop: CSARDRQGQSGNTIYF.

The CDR3 sequence: CSATGTSGLESGELFF. This chain uses TRBV20-1 with TRBJ2-2; TCRdb designates TRBD2, a call that cannot be tested without DNA. The CDR3 loop spans 16 amino acids. The germline V gene has CDR1 DFQATT and CDR2 SNEGSKA (reference sequence).

The rearrangement joins TRBV7-9 to TRBJ1-1; the TCRdb D gene call, TRBD1, has no DNA to confirm it. Germline loops: CDR1 SEHNR, CDR2 FQNEAQ (reference sequence). CDR3 length equals 14 residues. The CDR3 region is CASSSWTGAQEAFF. The full variable domain, with the rest looked up from reference TRBV7-9 and TRBJ1-1, is DTGVSQNPRHKITKRGQNVTFRCDPISEHNRLYWYRQTLGQGPEFLTYFQNEAQLEKSRLLSDRFSAERPKGSFSTLEIQRTEQGDSAMYLCASSSWTGAQEAFFGQGTRLTVV.

The rearrangement uses TRBV12-3 or TRBV12-4 and TRBJ2-5; TCRdb's D gene call, TRBD1, goes unchecked for lack of DNA. This CDR3 comprises 13 residues. CDR3 sequence: CASSFTGTETQYF.

The V and J genes are TRBV12-3 or TRBV12-4 and TRBJ2-3; TCRdb's assignment of TRBD1 cannot be checked, as there is no DNA. The CDR3 sequence is 15 residues long. CDR3 sequence reads: CASSLIRGGTDTQYF.

CDR3 sequence: CASSLFGPGLAGEGPYNEQFF. This chain joins TRBV11-3 and TRBJ2-1; the D gene TCRdb calls, TRBD2, cannot be checked with no DNA. Germline V CDR1 and CDR2: SGHNT, YENEEA. The CDR3 extends over 21 amino acids.

The chain joins TRBV7-6 to TRBJ2-3. The CDR3 runs 15 residues. Looked up from germline, CDR1 is SGHVS and CDR2 is FNYEAQ. The CDR3 is CASSLTGDRTDTPYF.

V is TRBV6-5 and J is TRBJ2-2; no DNA is available, so the TRBD1 call from TCRdb remains unchecked. Per the germline V gene, CDR1 is MNHEY and CDR2 is SVGAGI. The CDR3 contains 17 residues. CDR3 in amino acids: CASLVGVQTLITGELFF.

The CDR3: CSARPLVTDTQYF. The chain carries TRBV20-1 and TRBJ2-3; TCRdb's D call of TRBD1 is untestable without DNA. Germline-derived CDR1 and CDR2 are DFQATT and SNEGSKA (reference sequence). The CDR3 extends over 13 amino acids.

V gene TRBV5-1 combines with J gene TRBJ2-3; with no DNA, the TCRdb D assignment of TRBD2 cannot be verified. Germline V gene lookup returns CDR1 SGHRS and CDR2 YFSETQ. The CDR3 has 16 amino acids. This chain's CDR3 is CASSSRPTSGRDTQYF.

CDR3 sequence: CAWSKRTGRDEQFF. The chain uses TRBV30 and TRBJ2-1; TCRdb gives TRBD1 as the D gene, but with no DNA this cannot be confirmed. The germline V gene has CDR1 GTSNPN and CDR2 SVGIG (reference sequence). The length of the CDR3 is 14 residues. Together with reference TRBV30 and TRBJ2-1, the CDR3 gives the full variable domain: SQTIHQWPATLVQPVGSPLSLECTVEGTSNPNLYWYRQAAGRGLQLLFYSVGIGQISSEVPQNLSASRPQDRQFILSSKKLLLSDSGFYLCAWSKRTGRDEQFFGPGTRLTVL.

The V gene is TRBV12-3 or TRBV12-4, the J gene TRBJ2-3; TCRdb outputs TRBD2, but without DNA this stays unchecked. The CDR3 is 14 amino acids. The CDR3 loop is CAIRTSGHGDTQYF.

The chain combines TRBV5-1 with TRBJ2-5. Germline CDR1 is SGHRS and CDR2 is YFSETQ. The CDR3 is made up of 14 amino acids. This CDR3 is CASSFFPGQETQYF.

This sequence joins TRBV10-2 and TRBJ2-7; TCRdb picks TRBD1, but there is no DNA to check that call. This CDR3 has 14 amino acids. Germline values: CDR1 WSHSY, CDR2 SAAADI. The CDR3 loop reads CASSESRGQDEQYF.

The rearrangement links TRBV29-1 to TRBJ1-1; without DNA, the TCRdb call of TRBD1 cannot be checked. The V gene's germline CDR1 is SQVTM and CDR2 ANQGSEA. The CDR3 sequence is 13 residues long. The CDR3 spells CSVRGVGGTEAFF.

The chain is built from TRBV7-2 and TRBJ1-3. Germline CDR1 SGHTA, CDR2 FQGNSA. The CDR3 is 16 amino acids. CDR3 amino acids: CASSLDPILSGNTIYF.

This chain connects TRBV5-1 to TRBJ2-3; as DNA is missing, the TRBD1 call by TCRdb cannot be tested. Germline V gene data show CDR1 as SGHRS and CDR2 as YFSETQ. CDR3 size: 15 residues. The CDR3 loop reads CASSAWGPGEDTQYF.

The rearrangement joins TRBV5-1 to TRBJ2-7. The CDR3 length is 12 residues. CDR1 SGHRS and CDR2 YFSETQ come from the germline V gene. The CDR3 spells CASSLDLLEQYF.